The 6 T cell receptor beta chains in this list originate from one sample, sequenced in a study of OX40 agonist ivuxolimab in advanced cancers. The repertoire was sequenced with immunoSEQ multiplex PCR; TCRdb's copy has only in-frame clones and lacks some. The sample shows 80,000 to 100,000 clones, roughly nine tenths of them seen only once. The sequenced sample was CD4+ or CD8+ T cells sorted from blood, obtained in a trial of the OX40 agonist ivuxolimab. Source of these receptors: an adult with an advanced solid tumor such as melanoma, head and neck, liver or kidney cancer.

The gene calls are TRBV5-8 and TRBJ2-2, with 9 bases identical to TRBD2. Germline-derived CDR1 and CDR2 are SGHTS and YDEGEE. The CDR3 loop spans 19 amino acids. V lost 2 bases to trimming and J lost 2 bases; unmatched junction nucleotides: 13. DNA of the CDR3: TGTGCCAGCAGCTTCTCAGGAATTAGCGGGAGACCTAACACCGGGGAGCTGTTTTTT. It translates to CASSFSGISGRPNTGELFF.

The chain combines TRBV18 with TRBJ1-4, with D maybe TRBD1 (6 bases). Germline V CDR1 and CDR2: KGHSH, LQKENI. The CDR3 is 15 amino acids. Trimming shortened V by 0 bases and J by 10 bases, and 15 bases separated the two germline ends. Written as DNA, the CDR3 is TGTGCCAGCTCACCACCGGACAGTCTCAAAGGAAAACTGTTTTTT. Residues: CASSPPDSLKGKLFF.

The V gene is TRBV5-6, the J gene TRBJ2-7; tentative D call: TRBD2 (6 bases). This CDR3 has 16 amino acids. Trimming took off 3 bases at V and 0 bases at J, with 16 bases between the two ends. The germline CDR1 and CDR2 sequences are SGHDT and YYEEEE. The CDR3 bases are TGTGCCAGCAGCTCACTGGGACTCCTTACCTCCTACGAGCAGTACGTC. The encoded protein is CASSSLGLLTSYEQYV.

The rearrangement uses TRBV6-7 and TRBJ2-7; D is tentatively TRBD1 or TRBD2 (6 bases each). TRBV6-7 is designated an ORF whose function remains uncertain. Trimming cost V 2 bases and J 4 bases, with 18 bases left between them. This CDR3 is 16 amino acids long. CDR3 residues: CASSYPSLGGRYEQYV. CDR3 DNA: TGTGCCAGCAGTTACCCGTCCTTGGGGGGCAGGTACGAGCAGTACGTC.

The chain uses TRBV28 and TRBJ2-7; possibly TRBD2 for D (6 bases). V lost 6 bases and J lost 3, with 15 bases in between. The CDR3 has 14 residues. Looked up from germline, CDR1 is MDHEN and CDR2 is SYDVKM. The CDR3 sequence is CASSRDSLLYEQYF. The CDR3 DNA is TGTGCCAGCAGCCGGGACTCTTTGCTCTACGAGCAGTACTTC.

The rearrangement links TRBV29-1 to TRBJ1-1; perhaps TRBD1 as D (5 bases). The ends were cut back, 4 bases at V and 7 bases at J, with 16 bases in the middle. This CDR3 contains 13 residues. Per germline, CDR1 SQVTM and CDR2 ANQGSEA. CDR3 in amino acids: CSVASRPRDEAFF. The CDR3 nucleotides read TGCAGCGTTGCGTCTCGCCCCAGGGATGAAGCTTTCTTT.